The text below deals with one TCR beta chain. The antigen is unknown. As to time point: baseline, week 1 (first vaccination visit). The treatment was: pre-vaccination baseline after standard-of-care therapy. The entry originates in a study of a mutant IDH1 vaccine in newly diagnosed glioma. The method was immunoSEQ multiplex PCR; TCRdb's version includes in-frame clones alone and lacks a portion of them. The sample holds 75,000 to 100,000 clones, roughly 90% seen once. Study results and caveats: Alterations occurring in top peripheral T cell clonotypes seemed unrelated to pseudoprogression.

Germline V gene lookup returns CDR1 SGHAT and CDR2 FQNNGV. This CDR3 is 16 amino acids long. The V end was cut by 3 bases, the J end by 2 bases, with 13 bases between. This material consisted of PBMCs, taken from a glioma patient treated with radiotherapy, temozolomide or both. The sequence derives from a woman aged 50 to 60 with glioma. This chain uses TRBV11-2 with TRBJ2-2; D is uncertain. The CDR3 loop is CASSFEPAHNTGELFF. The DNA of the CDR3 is TGTGCCAGCAGCTTTGAACCAGCCCATAACACCGGGGAGCTGTTTTTT.